This T cell receptor beta chain was captured in a study of OX40 agonist ivuxolimab in advanced cancers. Measured with immunoSEQ multiplex PCR; TCRdb has only the in-frame clones, and not every one. The table records 35,000 to 45,000 clones, 86% of them present only once. The CDR3 length is 16 residues. Germline V CDR1 and CDR2: SGHRS, YFSETQ. V dropped 5 bases and J dropped 2; count of bases not matched to a gene: 6. The input for sequencing was CD4+ or CD8+ T cells sorted from blood, taken in a trial of the OX40 agonist ivuxolimab. The chain has TRBV5-1 and TRBJ2-1, with 11 bases that match TRBD1. This sequence was found in an adult with an advanced solid tumor such as melanoma, head and neck, liver or kidney cancer. In DNA, the CDR3 is TGCGCCAGCAGACACCGGGACAGGGGGACCTACAATGAGCAGTTCTTC. It encodes CASRHRDRGTYNEQFF.